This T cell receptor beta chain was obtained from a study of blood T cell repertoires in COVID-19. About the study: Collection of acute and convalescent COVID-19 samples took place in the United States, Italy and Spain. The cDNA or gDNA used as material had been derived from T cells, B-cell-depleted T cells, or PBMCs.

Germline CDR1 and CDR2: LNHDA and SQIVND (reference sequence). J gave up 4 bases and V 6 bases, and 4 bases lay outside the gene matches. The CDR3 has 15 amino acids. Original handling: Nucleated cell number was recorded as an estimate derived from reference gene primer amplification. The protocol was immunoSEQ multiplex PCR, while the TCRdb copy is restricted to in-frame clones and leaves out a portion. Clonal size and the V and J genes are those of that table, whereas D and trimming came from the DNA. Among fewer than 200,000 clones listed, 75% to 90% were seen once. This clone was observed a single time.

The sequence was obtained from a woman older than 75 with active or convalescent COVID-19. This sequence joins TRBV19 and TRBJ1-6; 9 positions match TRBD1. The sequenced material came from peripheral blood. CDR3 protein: CASRLTGGYNSPLHF. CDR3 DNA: TGTGCCAGTAGGTTGACAGGGGGTTATAATTCACCCCTCCACTTT.